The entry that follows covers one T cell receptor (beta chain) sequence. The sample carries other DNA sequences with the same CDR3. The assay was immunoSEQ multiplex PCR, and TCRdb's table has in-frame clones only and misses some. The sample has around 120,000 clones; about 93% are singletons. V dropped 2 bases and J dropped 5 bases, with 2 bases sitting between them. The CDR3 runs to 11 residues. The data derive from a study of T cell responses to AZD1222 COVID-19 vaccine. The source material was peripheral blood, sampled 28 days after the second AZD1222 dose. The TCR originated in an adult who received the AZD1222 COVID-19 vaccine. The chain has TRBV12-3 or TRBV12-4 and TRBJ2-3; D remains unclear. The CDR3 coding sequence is TGTGCCAGCAGTTTATTAGATACGCAGTATTTT. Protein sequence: CASSLLDTQYF.